The entry below describes one TCR beta chain. Its antigen target is currently unknown. Base qualities are not provided; no much larger clone lies one nucleotide away. The meaning of the sample's time point label: newly diagnosed GD, antithyroid drugs for less than 3 months. For both TCR sequencing and RNA sequencing, RNA was extracted from PBMCs in TRIzol. Graves' disease was diagnosed according to American Thyroid Association guidelines. Recruitment of patients was carried out at an endocrinology department in Xi'an, China. From each patient, around 9.3 milliliters of peripheral blood was collected into an EDTA anticoagulant tube. Ficoll Paque Plus density gradient separation was used to isolate PBMCs, and no further T cell sorting was performed. An Agilent 2100 Bioanalyzer and agarose gel were used to assess RNA quality, and a NanoDrop 2000 was used to measure RNA concentration. This entry comes from a study of regulatory T cells in long-lasting Graves disease (dated by TCRdb to the early 2020s). With respect to the entire study: Newly diagnosed Graves' disease patients had taken antithyroid drugs for less than 3 months. Persistent Graves' disease patients were compared with newly diagnosed Graves' disease patients by peripheral blood TCR sequencing and RNA sequencing. The study was registered as a clinical trial and conducted in China. A total of roughly 35 samples underwent TCR sequencing, from roughly 13 patients with persistent Graves' disease and around 20 patients with newly diagnosed Graves' disease.

Library construction relied on multiplex PCR. The sequencing machine was an Illumina HiSeq 4000. To build TCR beta libraries, CDR3 regions were amplified by Arm-PCR using iRepertoire HTBI primers. Gel purification was performed on PCR products prior to sequencing. The study's processing was this. A total of around 59 TRBV and about 13 TRBJ segments were identified across samples and were used for gene usage analysis of CDR3 amino acid clonotypes. Filtered high-quality paired reads were merged into contigs using COPE and FqMerger. BLAST was used to align contigs to IMGT TRBV, TRBD and TRBJ reference genes, and CDR3 was defined according to IMGT. Clonotypes above 0.1% frequency were classified as highly expanded clones. Repertoire diversity was measured by Shannon entropy, and V-J evenness by the Gini coefficient. Clonotypes shared by more than one individual were considered public. TCRdb reran the public reads through fastp at Q25 and MiXCR, keeping productive beta chains. Identical CDR3 proteins give one entry, which carries the most common genes and DNA. V and J calls and clone size were set by TCRdb, not the authors. The table for this sample lists about 430,000 distinct CDR3 sequences; about 15% of them were counted only once. The ten largest clones represent approximately 7.8% of the sample.

V trim: 7 bases; J trim: 10 bases; unmatched bases: 9. CDR1 and CDR2, looked up from the germline V gene (reference sequence), are LNHDA and SQIVND. Inclusive of the bounding cysteine and phenylalanine, the CDR3 is 14 residues long. The kept DNA is CDR3 alone, 42 bases in frame from the first base. Broader findings and caveats from the paper: Persistent disease showed preferential use of TRBV28, TRBJ1-2 and TRBJ2-5, whereas newly diagnosed disease favored TRBV20-1 and TRBJ2-1. Compared with newly diagnosed patients, patients with persistent Graves' disease had lower TCR Shannon entropy and fewer highly expanded clones, which suggests clonal expansion. The study examined only peripheral blood because the primary lesion, thyroid tissue, could not be accessed. The authors acknowledged the small sample size as a limitation that may reduce accuracy. Only the TCR beta chain was sequenced and analyzed. Persistent patients shared more public clonotypes among themselves (over 2,500) than newly diagnosed patients did (over 900).

This sample was shared with a second study, whose subject was T cells in Graves' hyperthyroidism and ophthalmopathy. The second study also describes: Graves' hyperthyroidism was defined as stable when no progression to ophthalmopathy occurred over 18 months of follow-up. The hyperthyroidism patients were between 18 and 65 years old and newly diagnosed, with a disease duration of less than 2 months. Exclusion was applied to patients with uncontrolled infections, other autoimmune diseases, pregnancy or lactation. Diagnoses were based on clinical symptoms, serum thyroxine and TRAb, thyroid ultrasound and orbital computed tomography. The TCR CDR3 was subjected to a first round of RT-PCR using the HTBI primer set and the Qiagen OneStep RT-PCR kit. Most expanded thyroid clonotypes (frequency above 0.001) were also detected in blood, suggesting blood repertoires may reflect thyroid immune responses. A model built on a 13 V-J signature distinguished ophthalmopathy from stable hyperthyroidism, reaching about 88% sensitivity and about 81% specificity in cross-validation and 80%/75% in testing. In validation, the model predicted progression to ophthalmopathy with 65% to 71% sensitivity and roughly 75% specificity, a median of 6.5 months before onset. TCR V-J signatures able to tell the groups apart were searched for in a discovery cohort of 90 to 100 patients, of whom fewer than 45 had Graves' ophthalmopathy and around 58 had stable Graves' hyperthyroidism. Whether ophthalmopathy could be predicted prospectively was tested in an independent validation cohort made up of about 20 hyperthyroidism patients plus 17 patients who later progressed to ophthalmopathy. The 85 to 100 discovery patients were divided at random into training and test sets in a 7:3 ratio. Thyroid tissue and blood T-cell repertoires from about 6 Graves' hyperthyroidism patients were also compared in the study. Following sampling, methimazole starting at 30 mg daily was given to hyperthyroidism patients, and high-dose intravenous methylprednisolone was given to ophthalmopathy patients. Libraries were constructed in a second round of multiplex PCR, after which size selection and purification were carried out. Paired-end sequencing of the libraries was performed with 100 bp reads on an Illumina HiSeq2000. SOAPnuke was used to process the raw data, removing reads that contained adapters or uncalled bases, had a mean Phred below 15, or lacked an exact match to the constant primer or identifier. High-quality paired reads were merged with COPE v1.2.5, and unique nucleotide sequences were defined as clonotypes. MiTCR v1.1 was used to align clonotypes to the IMGT TRBV, TRBD and TRBJ reference segments. Only V-J combinations with frequency above 0.0001, covering 98% to 99.2% of repertoires, were analysed. The TCS score was defined as F50 (clonal expansion) divided by E x V (chaos), with BLOSUM62-based TCRdist calculated between CDR3 peptides within each V-J. Welch's t-statistics and random forest reduced 514 V-J features to 10 to 15, which were used in a naive Bayes classifier (R e1071). No statistical method was used to set the sample size in advance, and investigators knew the group allocation. According to the paper, TCR Vbeta CDR3 sequencing was carried out on about 140 peripheral blood samples, which came from 40 to 45 ophthalmopathy, around 74 hyperthyroidism and roughly 17 progressor patients.

Sample: peripheral blood mononuclear cells (PBMCs), taken at new diagnosis, from a patient treated with antithyroid drugs. This receptor was obtained from a woman aged 40 to 49 with Graves disease. Donor details come from another sample of the same person, matched by shared clones. The sequence is built from TRBV19 and TRBJ2-3; 12 bases in between match TRBD2. For the CDR3, the sequence is CASNGLAGNEAQYF. In nucleotides, the sequence is TGTGCCAGTAATGGACTAGCGGGAAACGAAGCGCAGTATTTT.